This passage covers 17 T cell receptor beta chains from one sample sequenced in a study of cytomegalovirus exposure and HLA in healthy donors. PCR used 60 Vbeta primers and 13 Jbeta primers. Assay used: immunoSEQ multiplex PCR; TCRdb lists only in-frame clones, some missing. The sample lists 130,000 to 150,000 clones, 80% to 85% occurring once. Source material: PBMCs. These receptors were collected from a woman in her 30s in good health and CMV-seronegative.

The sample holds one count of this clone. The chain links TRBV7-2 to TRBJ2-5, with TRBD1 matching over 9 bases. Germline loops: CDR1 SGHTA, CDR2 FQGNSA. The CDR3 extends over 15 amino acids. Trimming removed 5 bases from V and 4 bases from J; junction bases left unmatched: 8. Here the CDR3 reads CASSPWTGETETQYF. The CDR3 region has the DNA TGTGCCAGCAGCCCGTGGACAGGGGAGACAGAGACCCAGTACTTC.

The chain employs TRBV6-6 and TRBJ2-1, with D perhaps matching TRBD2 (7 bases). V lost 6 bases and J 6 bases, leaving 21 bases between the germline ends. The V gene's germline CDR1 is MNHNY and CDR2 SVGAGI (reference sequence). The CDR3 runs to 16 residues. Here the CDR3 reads CASSLRGGGYFNEQFF. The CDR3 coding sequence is TGTGCCAGCAGCCTACGTGGGGGGGGCTATTTCAATGAGCAGTTCTTC.

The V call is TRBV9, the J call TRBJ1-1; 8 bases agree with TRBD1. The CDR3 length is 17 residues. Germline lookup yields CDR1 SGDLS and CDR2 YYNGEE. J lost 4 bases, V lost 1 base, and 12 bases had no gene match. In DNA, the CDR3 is TGTGCCAGCAGCGTACGGGCAGGGGGCGTTGGCGTCACTGAAGCTTTCTTT. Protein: CASSVRAGGVGVTEAFF.

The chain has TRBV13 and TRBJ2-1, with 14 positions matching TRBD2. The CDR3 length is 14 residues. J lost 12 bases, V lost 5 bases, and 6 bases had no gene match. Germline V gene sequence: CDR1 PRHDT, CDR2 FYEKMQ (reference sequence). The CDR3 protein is CASSRTSGGRRQFF. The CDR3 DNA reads TGTGCCAGCAGCCGGACTAGCGGGGGGAGGAGGCAGTTCTTC.

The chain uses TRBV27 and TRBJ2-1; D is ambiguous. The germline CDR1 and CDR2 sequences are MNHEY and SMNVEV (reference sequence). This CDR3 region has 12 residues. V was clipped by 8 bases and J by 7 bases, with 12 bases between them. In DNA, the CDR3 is TGTGCCAGCCTATCTTACGGGAATGAGCAGTTCTTC. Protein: CASLSYGNEQFF.

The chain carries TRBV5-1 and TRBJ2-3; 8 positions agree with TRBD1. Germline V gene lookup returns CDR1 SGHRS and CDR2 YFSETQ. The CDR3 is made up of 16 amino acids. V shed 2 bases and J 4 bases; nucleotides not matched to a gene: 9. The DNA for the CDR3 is TGCGCCAGCAGCTTAATAGGTGGACAGGGTTCAGATACGCAGTATTTT. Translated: CASSLIGGQGSDTQYF.

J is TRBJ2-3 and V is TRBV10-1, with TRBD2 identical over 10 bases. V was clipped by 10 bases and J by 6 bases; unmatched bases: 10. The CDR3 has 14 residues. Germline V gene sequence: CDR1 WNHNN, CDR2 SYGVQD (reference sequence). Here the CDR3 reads CATSPGTSVDTQYF. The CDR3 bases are TGCGCCACCTCCCCGGGGACTAGCGTTGATACGCAGTATTTT.

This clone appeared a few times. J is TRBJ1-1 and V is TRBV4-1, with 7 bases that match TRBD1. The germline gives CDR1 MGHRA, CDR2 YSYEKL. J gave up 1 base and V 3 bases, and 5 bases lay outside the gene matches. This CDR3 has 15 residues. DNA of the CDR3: TGCGCCAGCAGCCATGGACAGGCCCAGAACACTGAAGCTTTCTTT. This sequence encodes CASSHGQAQNTEAFF.

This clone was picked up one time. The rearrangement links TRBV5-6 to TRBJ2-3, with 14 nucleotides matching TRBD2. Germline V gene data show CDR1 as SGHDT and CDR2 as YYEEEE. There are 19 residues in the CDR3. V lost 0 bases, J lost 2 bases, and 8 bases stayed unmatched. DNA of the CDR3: TGTGCCAGCAGCTTGGGGGATCGACTAGCGGGAGGGCCCACAGATACGCAGTATTTT. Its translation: CASSLGDRLAGGPTDTQYF.

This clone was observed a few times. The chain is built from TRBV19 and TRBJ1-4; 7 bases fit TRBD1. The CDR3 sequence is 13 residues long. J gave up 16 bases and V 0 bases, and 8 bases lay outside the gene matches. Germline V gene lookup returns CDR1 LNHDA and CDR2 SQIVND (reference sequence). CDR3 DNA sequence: TGTGCCAGTAGTATAGACCCCACAGGGGACGCGTTTTTT. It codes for CASSIDPTGDAFF.

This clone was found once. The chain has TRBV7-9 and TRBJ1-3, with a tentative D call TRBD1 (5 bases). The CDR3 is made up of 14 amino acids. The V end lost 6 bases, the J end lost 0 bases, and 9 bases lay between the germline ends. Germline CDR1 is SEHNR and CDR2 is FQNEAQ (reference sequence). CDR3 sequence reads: CASRGGVSGNTIYF. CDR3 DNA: TGTGCCAGCAGGGGGGGGGTCTCTGGAAACACCATATATTTT. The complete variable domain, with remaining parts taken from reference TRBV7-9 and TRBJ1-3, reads DTGVSQNPRHKITKRGQNVTFRCDPISEHNRLYWYRQTLGQGPEFLTYFQNEAQLEKSRLLSDRFSAERPKGSFSTLEIQRTEQGDSAMYLCASRGGVSGNTIYFGEGSWLTVV.

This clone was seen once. The CDR3 coding sequence is TGTGCCAGTAGTTACCGGGACAGGGGCAACACTGAAGCTTTCTTT. This sequence encodes CASSYRDRGNTEAFF. J is TRBJ1-1 and V is TRBV19; TRBD1 matches at 10 bases. The CDR3 consists of 15 residues. V dropped 5 bases and J dropped 2; count of bases not matched to a gene: 5. Germline assignment: CDR1 LNHDA and CDR2 SQIVND (reference sequence).

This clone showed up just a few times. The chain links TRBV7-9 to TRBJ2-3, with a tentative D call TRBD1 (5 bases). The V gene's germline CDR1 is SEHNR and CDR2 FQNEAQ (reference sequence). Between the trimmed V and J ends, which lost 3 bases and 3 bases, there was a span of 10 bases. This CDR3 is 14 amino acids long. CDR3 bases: TGTGCCAGCAGCTTGGGGCAGGGTACAGATACGCAGTATTTT. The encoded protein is CASSLGQGTDTQYF.

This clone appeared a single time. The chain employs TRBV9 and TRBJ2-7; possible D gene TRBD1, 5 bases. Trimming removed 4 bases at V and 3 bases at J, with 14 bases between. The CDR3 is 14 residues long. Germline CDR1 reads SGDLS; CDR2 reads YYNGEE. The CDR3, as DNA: TGTGCCAGCAGCCCGCGGACACCTGGCTACGAGCAGTACTTC. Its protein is CASSPRTPGYEQYF.

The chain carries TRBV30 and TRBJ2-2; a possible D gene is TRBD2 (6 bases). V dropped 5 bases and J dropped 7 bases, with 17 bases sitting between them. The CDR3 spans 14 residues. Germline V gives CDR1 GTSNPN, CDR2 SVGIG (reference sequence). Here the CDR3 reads CAWEGRGTIGELFF. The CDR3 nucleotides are TGTGCCTGGGAGGGACGGGGGACGATCGGGGAGCTGTTTTTT.

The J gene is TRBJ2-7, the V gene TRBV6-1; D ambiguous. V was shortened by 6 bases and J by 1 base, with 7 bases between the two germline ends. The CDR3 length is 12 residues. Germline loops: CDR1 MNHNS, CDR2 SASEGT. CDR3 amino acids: CASRETSYEQYF. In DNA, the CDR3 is TGTGCCAGCAGGGAAACATCCTACGAGCAGTACTTC.

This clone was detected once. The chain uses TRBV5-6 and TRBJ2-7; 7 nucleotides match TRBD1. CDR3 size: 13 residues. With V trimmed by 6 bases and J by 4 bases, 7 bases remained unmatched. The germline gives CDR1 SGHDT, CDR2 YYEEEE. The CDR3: CASTRRDSYEQYF. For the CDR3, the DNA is TGTGCCAGCACCCGCCGGGACAGTTACGAGCAGTACTTC.